This T cell receptor beta chain is drawn from a study of T cells in Graves' hyperthyroidism and ophthalmopathy. TCR beta CDR3 regions were amplified from RNA. The study used the HTBI primer set for a first-round RT-PCR of the TCR CDR3. From the multiplex PCR reads, TCRdb called clonotypes with MiXCR, one entry per CDR3 protein. The sample consists of approximately 640,000 distinct CDR3 sequences, about 18% of them appearing once. This CDR3 is built from 16 residues. Trimming took 4 bases from V and 2 from J; bases not matched to a gene: 7. The germline gives CDR1 KGHDR, CDR2 SFDVKD. This clonotype has ten or more counts. Diagnosis rested on symptoms, serum thyroxine and TRAb, thyroid ultrasound, and orbital computed tomography. This sample holds PBMCs from 8.5 to 10 ml fresh peripheral blood.

Material: blood. The V and J genes are TRBV24-1 and TRBJ2-3; 8 bases fit TRBD2. The sequence came from a man between 50 and 59 years old with Graves' hyperthyroidism. The CDR3 DNA reads TGTGCCACCAGTGACCCCGGGACTAGGGCCACAGATACGCAGTATTTT. It specifies CATSDPGTRATDTQYF.